Each of the 20 T cell receptor beta chains below was sequenced from the same sample in a study of CD8 T cells in ankylosing spondylitis. The study's findings and limits: About 8 highly homologous variants made up a TCR beta motif, and this motif appeared characteristic of ankylosing spondylitis blood.

Their recognized antigens are unknown. MiXCR was run by TCRdb on the 5' RACE reads, yielding one entry per CDR3 protein. Among approximately 400,000 distinct CDR3 sequences listed, roughly 26% were seen once. The sample consisted of blood, either unsorted or a sorted T cell fraction (not recorded which). These receptors were collected from a male donor with ankylosing spondylitis.

J is TRBJ1-2 and V is TRBV18; possible D gene TRBD1, 6 bases. CDR1 KGHSH and CDR2 LQKENI come from the germline V gene. CDR3 length equals 15 residues. V was clipped by 3 bases and J by 1 base, with 12 bases between them. The CDR3, as DNA: TGTGCCAGCTCACCTGAAGGGGGTTATAACTATGGCTACACCTTC. Translation gives CASSPEGGYNYGYTF.

The rearrangement joins TRBV7-9 to TRBJ2-3, with a tentative D call TRBD2 (6 bases). Germline CDR1 and CDR2: SEHNR and FQNEAQ (reference sequence). Between the trimmed V and J ends, which lost 5 bases and 0 bases, there was a span of 15 bases. The CDR3 sequence is 16 residues long. CDR3 region: CASSPSGAGSTDTQYF. CDR3 nucleotide sequence: TGTGCCAGCAGCCCCTCCGGGGCGGGAAGCACAGATACGCAGTATTTT.

This clonotype was found a few times. CDR3: CASRQGSSYEQYV. Written as DNA, the CDR3 is TGTGCCAGCAGACAGGGAAGCTCCTACGAGCAGTACGTC. The chain is built from TRBV13 and TRBJ2-7; perhaps TRBD1 as D (6 bases). Trimming stripped 6 bases from V and 0 bases from J, with 9 bases between. The germline V gene has CDR1 PRHDT and CDR2 FYEKMQ (reference sequence). The CDR3 contains 13 residues.

This clonotype was found many times. This chain uses TRBV7-9 with TRBJ2-3, with D hard to call. CDR1 is SEHNR, CDR2 FQNEAQ, per germline (reference sequence). V was pared by 5 bases and J by 6 bases, with 12 bases between. The length of the CDR3 is 13 residues. CDR3 protein: CASSPTVGDTQYF. The CDR3 DNA sequence: TGTGCCAGCAGCCCGACCGTGGGGGATACGCAGTATTTT.

The chain couples TRBV12-3 or TRBV12-4 to TRBJ2-1, with 9 positions matching TRBD1. Trimming took 7 bases from V and 8 from J; bases not matched to a gene: 3. The CDR3 covers 12 residues. The CDR3 loop reads CASIRTGDEQFF. CDR3 DNA: TGTGCCAGCATCCGGACAGGGGATGAGCAGTTCTTC.

This clonotype was observed a few times. CDR3 sequence (DNA): TGTGCCAGCAGTTACAACGGACAGGGGGGACAGCCCCAGCATTTT. This codes for CASSYNGQGGQPQHF. The genes are TRBV6-5 and TRBJ1-5; TRBD1 matches 10 bases. J lost 7 bases, V lost 2 bases, and 5 bases had no gene match. This CDR3 contains 15 residues. Germline lookup yields CDR1 MNHEY and CDR2 SVGAGI.

There are a few counts of this clonotype. The chain combines TRBV25-1 with TRBJ2-4, with TRBD1 as a possible D gene (5 bases). V was pared by 6 bases and J by 9 bases, with 12 bases between. Per germline, CDR1 MGHDK and CDR2 SYGVNS. CDR3 length: 12 amino acids. This CDR3 reads CASRDTEAIQYF. Here the CDR3 DNA reads TGTGCCAGCAGGGACACCGAGGCCATTCAGTACTTC.

This clonotype was observed a handful of times. The gene calls are TRBV2 and TRBJ1-5; perhaps TRBD1 as D (5 bases). V was pared by 6 bases and J by 3 bases, with 15 bases between. Germline CDR1 and CDR2: SNHLY and FYNNEI. CDR3 length equals 15 residues. CDR3 in amino acids: CASRSPGRNNQPQHF. CDR3 in DNA: TGTGCCAGCAGGAGCCCGGGACGGAACAATCAGCCCCAGCATTTT.

V and J are TRBV10-3 and TRBJ2-7, with TRBD1 identical over 8 bases. Trimming cost V 3 bases and J 0 bases; bases outside gene matches: 10. This CDR3 has 17 residues. Germline CDR1 and CDR2: ENHRY and SYGVKD. The CDR3: CAISDPGQASDSYEQYV. CDR3 bases: TGTGCCATCAGTGATCCGGGACAGGCCTCTGACTCCTACGAGCAGTACGTC.

The chain carries TRBV18 and TRBJ2-2; no firm D call. Per germline, CDR1 KGHSH and CDR2 LQKENI. This CDR3 has 15 amino acids. Between the trimmed V and J ends, which lost 6 bases and 1 base, there was a span of 12 bases. The CDR3 region is CASSERVGNTGELFF. The CDR3, as DNA: TGTGCCAGCTCCGAACGGGTTGGGAACACCGGGGAGCTGTTTTTT.

This clonotype was seen a few times. The gene calls are TRBV6-1 and TRBJ1-4, with TRBD1 matching 9 bases. V shed 4 bases, J shed 11 bases, and the junction held 11 bases outside the gene matches. The CDR3 has 15 residues. CDR1 is MNHNS, CDR2 SASEGT, per germline. The CDR3 DNA is TGTGCCAGCAGTGCCCTGGGACAGGGATTGGGGAAACTGTTTTTT. This translates into CASSALGQGLGKLFF.

This CDR3 reads CASRKGMNTEAFF. CDR3 DNA: TGCGCCAGCAGAAAAGGAATGAACACTGAAGCTTTCTTT. The V call is TRBV10-1, the J call TRBJ1-1; D is ambiguous. CDR3 length: 13 amino acids. Trimming stripped 6 bases from V and 0 bases from J, with 8 bases between. Per the germline V gene, CDR1 is WNHNN and CDR2 is SYGVQD (reference sequence).

This clonotype has only a few counts. The chain has TRBV3-1 and TRBJ2-7; D is possibly TRBD1 (6 bases). CDR1 LGHDT and CDR2 YNNKEL come from the germline V gene (reference sequence). V lost 0 bases to trimming and J lost 3 bases, with 27 bases between them. The length of the CDR3 is 20 residues. The CDR3 here is CASSQDKKAMGAHQIYEQYF. Here the CDR3 DNA reads TGTGCCAGCAGCCAAGATAAAAAAGCAATGGGGGCCCACCAGATCTACGAGCAGTACTTC.

This clonotype was seen repeatedly, ten times or more. The chain uses TRBV12-3 or TRBV12-4 and TRBJ1-1; D ambiguous. Trimming removed 6 bases from V and 7 bases from J, with 9 bases in between. This CDR3 spans 11 amino acids. The CDR3 nucleotides are TGTGCCAGCAGCAGCCTAATTGAAGCTTTCTTT. Protein sequence: CASSSLIEAFF.

This clonotype was recorded at least ten times. The gene calls are TRBV7-9 and TRBJ1-5; D ambiguous. Per the germline V gene, CDR1 is SEHNR and CDR2 is FQNEAQ (reference sequence). The CDR3 runs 12 residues. V lost 5 bases to trimming and J lost 4 bases, with 6 bases between them. The CDR3: CASSLPNQPQHF. The CDR3, as DNA: TGTGCCAGCAGCCTCCCAAATCAGCCCCAGCATTTT.

This clonotype showed up just a few times. This chain uses TRBV14 with TRBJ1-6, with D uncertain. The CDR3 spans 16 residues. V was shortened by 1 base and J by 8 bases, with 15 bases between the two germline ends. Looked up from germline, CDR1 is SGHDN and CDR2 is FVKESK. The chain's CDR3 is CASSQVGTRNDSPLHF. The CDR3 DNA follows: TGTGCCAGCAGCCAAGTAGGCACCAGGAACGATTCACCCCTCCACTTT.

Ten or more counts support this clonotype. At one end, the junction sequence differs from germline, possibly due to a read error. The J gene is TRBJ2-2, the V gene TRBV5-1; a possible D gene is TRBD2 (6 bases). Germline CDR1 reads SGHRS; CDR2 reads YFSETQ. This CDR3 contains 14 residues. For the CDR3, the DNA is TGTGCCAGCAGCTTGGGAGGGAACACCGGGGAGCTGTTTTTT. It codes for CASSLGGNTGELFF.

This clonotype was observed a few times. The gene calls are TRBV20-1 and TRBJ1-3; D unclear. V shed 5 bases and J shed 0 bases, with 14 bases lying between them. The CDR3 contains 15 residues. Germline V gene sequence: CDR1 DFQATT, CDR2 SNEGSKA (reference sequence). The CDR3 loop reads CSASVSLFSGNTIYF. DNA for the CDR3: TGCAGTGCTTCCGTATCCCTCTTCTCTGGAAACACCATATATTTT.

This clonotype was counted ten times or more. This chain links TRBV29-1 with TRBJ1-2, with TRBD1 matching 8 bases. With 7 bases clipped from V and 5 bases from J, the junction kept 9 bases outside the gene matches. From germline, CDR1 is SQVTM and CDR2 ANQGSEA. The CDR3 has 13 amino acids. DNA for the CDR3: TGCAGCGCCGGGACAGGCAGGGGGTATGGCTACACCTTC. This translates into CSAGTGRGYGYTF.

The genes are TRBV12-3 or TRBV12-4 and TRBJ2-5; no definite D call. The V end lost 6 bases, the J end lost 0 bases, and 11 bases lay between the germline ends. CDR3 length: 14 residues. CDR3 DNA sequence: TGTGCCAGCAGACAGTCGAGATACCAAGAGACCCAGTACTTC. It specifies CASRQSRYQETQYF.